Each of the 3 T cell receptor beta chains below was sequenced from the same sample in a study of blood T cell repertoires in COVID-19. Data came from immunoSEQ multiplex PCR; TCRdb stores just in-frame clones and leaves some out. The data show tens of thousands of clones, 70% to 90% seen once. Sequencing used peripheral blood. These receptors originate from a woman older than 75 with COVID-19, enrolled during active disease.

V gene TRBV28 combines with J gene TRBJ2-7; 8 bases match TRBD2. V lost 7 bases to trimming and J lost 4 bases; unmatched junction nucleotides: 6. CDR3 length: 13 residues. The germline gives CDR1 MDHEN, CDR2 SYDVKM. CDR3 sequence reads: CASKGAGGYEQYF. The CDR3 region has the DNA TGTGCCAGCAAGGGTGCGGGAGGATACGAGCAGTACTTC. Full variable domain (outside the CDR3, taken from reference TRBV28 and TRBJ2-7): DVKVTQSSRYLVKRTGEKVFLECVQDMDHENMFWYRQDPGLGLRLIYFSYDVKMKEKGDIPEGYSVSREKKERFSLILESASTNQTSMYLCASKGAGGYEQYFGPGTRLTVT.

A note on this clone: The germline gene is not matched at one end of the junction; a read error may be the cause. The rearrangement uses TRBV7-9 and TRBJ1-2, with TRBD1 identical over 7 bases. Germline V CDR1 and CDR2: SEHNR, FQNEAQ (reference sequence). This CDR3 is built from 11 residues. In nucleotides, the CDR3 is TGTGCCAGCAGCCAAGAGGGGGCGCGCAGCTTC. Translating it yields CASSQEGARSF.

The rearrangement links TRBV7-3 to TRBJ2-5, with 10 bases aligning to TRBD1. Germline loops: CDR1 SGHTA, CDR2 FQGTGA. This CDR3 spans 16 amino acids. V trimming: 5 bases; J trimming: 9 bases; junction bases outside the gene matches: 15. The CDR3 loop reads CASSLYGTGARVAQYF. Written as DNA, the CDR3 is TGTGCCAGCAGCCTGTACGGGACAGGGGCAAGAGTGGCCCAGTACTTC.